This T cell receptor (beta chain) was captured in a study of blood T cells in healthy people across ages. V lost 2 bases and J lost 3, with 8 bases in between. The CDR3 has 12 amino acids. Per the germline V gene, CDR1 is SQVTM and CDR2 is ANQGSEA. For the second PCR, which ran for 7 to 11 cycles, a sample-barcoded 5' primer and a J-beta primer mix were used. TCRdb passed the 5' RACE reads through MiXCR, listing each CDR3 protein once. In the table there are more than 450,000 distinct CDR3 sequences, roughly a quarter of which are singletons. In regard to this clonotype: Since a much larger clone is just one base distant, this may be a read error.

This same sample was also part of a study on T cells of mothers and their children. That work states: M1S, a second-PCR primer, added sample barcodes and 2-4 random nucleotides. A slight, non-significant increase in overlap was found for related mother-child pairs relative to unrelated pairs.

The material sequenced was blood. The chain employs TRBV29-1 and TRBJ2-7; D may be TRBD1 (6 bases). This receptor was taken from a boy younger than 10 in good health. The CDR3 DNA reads TGCAGCGTTGAAAACAGGGACTACGAGCAGTACTTC. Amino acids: CSVENRDYEQYF.